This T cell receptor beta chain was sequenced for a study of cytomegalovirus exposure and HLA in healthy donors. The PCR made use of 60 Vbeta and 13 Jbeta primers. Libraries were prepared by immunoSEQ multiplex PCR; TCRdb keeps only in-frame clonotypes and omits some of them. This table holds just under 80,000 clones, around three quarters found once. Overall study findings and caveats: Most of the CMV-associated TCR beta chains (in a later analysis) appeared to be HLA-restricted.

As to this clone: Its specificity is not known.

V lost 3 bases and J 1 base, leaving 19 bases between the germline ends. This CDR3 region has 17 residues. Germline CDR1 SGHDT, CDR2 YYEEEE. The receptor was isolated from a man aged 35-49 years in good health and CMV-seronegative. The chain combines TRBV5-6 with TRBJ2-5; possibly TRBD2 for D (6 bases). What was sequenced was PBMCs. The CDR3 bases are TGTGCCAGCAGCTCGCCCGGGACTCAGATAATCCAAGAGACCCAGTACTTC. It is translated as CASSSPGTQIIQETQYF. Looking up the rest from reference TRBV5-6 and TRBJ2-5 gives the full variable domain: DAGVTQSPTHLIKTRGQQVTLRCSPKSGHDTVSWYQQALGQGPQFIFQYYEEEERQRGNFPDRFSGHQFPNYSSELNVNALLLGDSALYLCASSSPGTQIIQETQYFGPGTRLLVL.